This record looks at one TCR beta chain sequence and its context. The antigen is undetermined. 13 Jbeta primers and 60 Vbeta primers were used for the PCR. In the authors' workflow: Later work found 80 million or so unique TCR beta chains, with about 10 million shared. Some clones are missing from TCRdb's copy, which holds only in-frame ones; the method was immunoSEQ multiplex PCR. V and J calls and clone size are as listed in that table; D and trimming were resolved from the DNA. Altogether 150,000 or so clones are present, under 80% being singletons, with the ten largest covering around 2.3%. The sample comes from a study of cytomegalovirus exposure and HLA in healthy donors. General study points: In a later analysis, several top co-occurrence clusters appeared linked to parvovirus B19, influenza, CMV and Epstein-Barr virus.

Material: PBMCs. This TCR was sampled from a young man in good health and CMV-seronegative.

CDR3 DNA: TGTGCCAGCAGCTCGCGGACAGATCTCCGGAATGAGCAGTTCTTC. It encodes CASSSRTDLRNEQFF. This rearrangement joins TRBV7-9 to TRBJ2-1; D possibly corresponds to TRBD1 (6 bases). Germline CDR1 is SEHNR and CDR2 is FQNEAQ (reference sequence). V was clipped by 4 bases and J by 7 bases, with 17 bases between them. This CDR3 has 15 amino acids.